This T cell receptor (beta chain) was identified during a study of cytomegalovirus exposure and HLA in healthy donors (dated by TCRdb to about 2017). Background for the entire study: According to an earlier analysis of several hundred of the donors, about 179 million T cells yielded some 120 million unique TCR beta sequences and about 300 Gb of sequence data. All discovery cohort repertoires had been generated using a single sequencing platform. A separate validation cohort of about 110 different subjects was used in addition to the roughly 670-subject first cohort. HLA typing included class I and class II loci at four-digit resolution. Roughly 300 gigabases of sequencing data and around 85 million unique TCR sequences made up an early release that covered several hundred HLA-typed donors. Genome-wide SNP genotypes for about 60% of the roughly 670 donors were used in a later genetic analysis, which treated that subset as a discovery cohort. Among 300 to 450 genotyped donors of the cohort, an average of roughly 240,000 unique TCR beta nucleotide sequences were sequenced per donor, around a sixth of them non-productive. The number of donors typed differed by locus, with about 620-630 for A, B, C, DRB1 and DQB1, roughly 520 for DQA1, 600 to 610 for DPA1, and some 440 for DPB1. In a later analysis, previously published TCR beta repertoires from 670 or so donors were re-analyzed and high-resolution HLA genotyping was added so that TCR occurrence patterns could be studied. Rather than using new phenotypic data, the later analysis identified candidate immune exposures from TCR beta sequences and from how often those sequences occurred across donors. Among the roughly 370 genotyped donors, about 85% belonged to the genetic ancestry cluster associated with self-reported Caucasian donors. The study profiled the T cell repertoires of under 850 subjects by immunosequencing and related them to cytomegalovirus serostatus. Roughly 5 DR-DQ haplotypes were handled as single units for association and clustering because linkage in the cohort was strong. An earlier analysis of approximately 630 of the donors applied high-throughput TCR beta sequencing to assess whether each TCR beta V gene segment acted as functional or pseudogenic. To predict cytomegalovirus infection status, the study combined high-throughput TCR immunosequencing, statistical association of individual TCRs with disease status, and machine learning. Donor age, sex, ethnicity and CMV serostatus were compiled together with the repertoire data. The aim of the study was to test whether cataloging public T cell receptors could identify signatures of past pathogen exposure. General findings and caveats noted by the study authors: Most CMV-associated TCR beta chains appeared to be HLA-restricted in a later analysis, and the HLA associations seemed to be driven largely by CMV exposure. Linkage disequilibrium might explain the correlated functional status among segregating V segments, but an unknown experimental factor could not be excluded. When HLA alleles, especially DR and DQ, strongly co-occurred, attributing TCR associations to individual alleles was difficult. The presence/absence analyses assumed that sequencing depth was roughly uniform across donors, and that assumption may not be true. Some IMGT-functional V segments, including TRBV6-2 and TRBV6-3, could not be told apart with the 87-base-pair reads, so those segments were excluded. In an earlier analysis of around 600 of the donors, most TCR beta V segments appeared in productive rearrangements about 87% or about 30% of the time, broadly matching IMGT annotations. Cytomegalovirus status was reported to be diagnosed by the classifier with high specificity and sensitivity in both the original and validation cohorts. Most TCR sequences were observed very rarely across donors, whereas some public TCRs were present in many individuals. The study listed 150 to 200 TCR beta chains as associated with cytomegalovirus. A further reported finding was that TCR beta sequences accurately predicted the HLA-A and HLA-B alleles for most subjects in the first cohort. In a later analysis, TCR association rates were found to vary across HLA loci, with the most associated TCRs seen for DRB1 alleles and the fewest for HLA-C alleles. The sequencing pipeline was judged likely to have produced a cluster of highly shared sequence variants as a technical artifact. This cohort had only TCR beta chains sequenced, and the lack of alpha or paired-chain data limited which features could be detected. A later genetic analysis associated a missense DCLRE1C variant with V-gene and J-gene trimming of TCR beta chains, and an independent cohort replicated the association. According to a later genetic analysis, donors in an Asian-associated ancestry cluster had fewer N-insertions in productive TCRs than the approximately 650-donor mean. Immune exposure information for the cohort was limited to CMV serostatus. Because HLA typing was missing for some donors at each locus, association tests included only the typed subset. According to a later analysis, parvovirus B19, influenza, CMV and Epstein-Barr virus appeared linked to several top co-occurrence clusters. Specific HLA alleles were associated with over 15,000 TCR beta sequences at a false discovery rate of 0.05 in a later analysis. According to the authors, the approach could potentially be generalized to other disease states and immunological phenotypes. The earlier analysis of some 540 of the donors excluded 15 to 20 rarely observed V segments, including chromosome 9 orphons, because counts were too low. In a later analysis, HLA-associated TCR beta chains showed more clonal expansion and lower generation probabilities than non-associated chains that were equally common. Three of the identified cytomegalovirus-associated TCR beta chains were confirmed in vitro to be specific for cytomegalovirus antigens.

In regard to this clone: Its antigen has not been determined. No base qualities exist here, and no much larger clone lies one base off it.

The germline ends are 15 bases apart after V is trimmed by 5 bases and J by 8 bases. Inclusive of the bounding cysteine and phenylalanine, the CDR3 is 14 residues long. This entry keeps only the CDR3 DNA: 42 bases, framed from base 1. CDR1 SGHAT and CDR2 FQDESV are derived from the germline V gene (reference sequence). In total, approximately 690 healthy bone marrow donors made up the cohort. All cohort members were sampled while nominally healthy, although unrecorded immune exposures were likely present. The donor tested CMV seronegative and was one of the 352 seronegative cohort members. A peripheral blood sample was provided by each donor, and peripheral blood mononuclear cells were used for TCR beta sequencing. Genomic DNA was extracted from the blood cell samples with the Qiagen DNeasy Blood Extraction Kit. Receptor libraries were prepared by the immunoSEQ multiplex PCR assay. For the multiplex PCR, a mixture combining 60 forward primers for TCR Vbeta segments and 13 reverse primers for TCR Jbeta segments was used. Amplification of the CDR3 region of rearranged TCR beta genes was performed with a multiplex PCR assay on genomic DNA. The amplified TCR beta libraries were sequenced on the Illumina HiSeq System as 87-base-pair reads. On the study's bioinformatics: A later analysis counted tens of millions of unique TCR beta chains across the 650 to 800 repertoires, and around 12 million of these chains were shared by at least two donors. A nearest-neighbor algorithm error-corrected the raw reads and collapsed the reads into unique sequences, merging closely related sequences to remove PCR and sequencing errors. Alignment of CDR3 sequences to IMGT reference sequences was used to assign V, D and J gene segments. Each retained sequence needed at least a six-nucleotide match to both a V gene segment and a J gene segment. Rearrangements were classified as productive when the CDR3 lacked stop codons and remained in frame with V and J, and all other rearrangements were classified as non-productive. Following IMGT convention, CDR3 was defined as the stretch from the second conserved V-encoded cysteine up to the conserved J-encoded phenylalanine. The earlier analysis of about 620 of the donors excluded sequences that lacked an unambiguous match to a single V gene segment. In an earlier analysis of approximately 550 of the donors, V segments were called functional above 56.7% productive rearrangements and were called segregating when the between-donor standard deviation exceeded 5%. A statistical classification framework was built to diagnose cytomegalovirus status from the catalog of TCR beta chain sequences. V and J gene assignment, in a later analysis, came from comparing TCR nucleotide sequences with IMGT/GENE-DB human TR gene sequences. A later analysis assigned CDR3 sequences and most-parsimonious VDJ recombination scenarios with the TCRdist pipeline. In a later analysis, every TCR beta chain was defined by the combination of its CDR3 amino acid sequence and its V-gene family, and reads without a unique V-gene family were dropped. In a later analysis, fewer than 650 highly shared, low-generation-probability nucleotide sequences were removed to address suspected cross-contamination and a sequencing artifact. A later analysis calculated a clonal expansion index for each public chain from normalized within-repertoire ranks of inferred template counts. In a later analysis, generation probabilities were computed with a VDJ recombination model fitted to out-of-frame rearrangements, and the resulting probabilities were checked against IGoR. Hypergeometric tests were used in a later analysis to score TCR-TCR, TCR-HLA and TCR-CMV co-occurrence, with a repertoire-size bias correction applied to the TCR pairs. In a later analysis, false discovery rates were estimated by permuting HLA or CMV assignments 20 times. In a later analysis, co-occurring TCRs were grouped with DBSCAN, and TCRdist sequence similarity was added when clustering was performed within HLA-allele-positive subsets. Repertoires with fewer than 30,000 or more than 120,000 public chains were left out of co-occurrence clustering, as were five repertoires with anomalous nucleotide sharing. TCRdb provides this immuneACCESS table in a form limited to in-frame rearrangements. Some clones are lacking; in checked studies, under half of them reflect an unresolved V gene, and why the rest are absent is not known. V and J calls and clone size are as listed in that table; D and trimming were resolved from the DNA. The table for this sample lists approximately 200,000 clones; around 80% of them were counted only once. The ten top clones hold 0.22% of the sample.

Material: PBMCs. The clonotype comes from a girl under 10 years old in good health and CMV-seronegative. The V gene is TRBV11-1 and the J gene is TRBJ1-4, with a tentative D gene TRBD1 over 5 matching bases. The CDR3 protein sequence reads: CASSGRVEGEKLFF. The base sequence is TGTGCCAGCAGCGGCAGGGTCGAAGGCGAAAAACTGTTTTTT.